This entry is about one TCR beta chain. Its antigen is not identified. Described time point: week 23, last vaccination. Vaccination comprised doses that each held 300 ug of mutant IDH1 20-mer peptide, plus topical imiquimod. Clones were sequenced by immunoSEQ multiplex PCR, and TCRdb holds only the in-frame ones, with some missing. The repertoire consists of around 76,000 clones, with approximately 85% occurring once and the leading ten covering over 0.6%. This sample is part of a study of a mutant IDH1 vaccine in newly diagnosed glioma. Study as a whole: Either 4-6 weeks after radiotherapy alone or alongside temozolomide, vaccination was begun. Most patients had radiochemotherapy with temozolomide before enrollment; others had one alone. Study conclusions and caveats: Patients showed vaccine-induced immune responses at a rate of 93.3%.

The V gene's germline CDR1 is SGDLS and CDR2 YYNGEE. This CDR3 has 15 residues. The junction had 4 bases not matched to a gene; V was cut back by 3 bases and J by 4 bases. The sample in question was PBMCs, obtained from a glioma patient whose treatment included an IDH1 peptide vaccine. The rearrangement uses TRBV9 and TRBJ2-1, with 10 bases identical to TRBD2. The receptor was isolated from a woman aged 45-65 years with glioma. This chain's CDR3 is CASSESSGSYNEQFF. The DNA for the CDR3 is TGTGCCAGCAGCGAGTCTAGCGGGAGTTACAATGAGCAGTTCTTC.